The 7 T cell receptor beta chains below come from one sample, sequenced in a study of T cells in Graves' hyperthyroidism and ophthalmopathy. Amplified TCR beta CDR3 regions derived from RNA transcripts. RT-PCR in the first round (using the HTBI primer set) targeted the TCR CDR3. Via MiXCR, TCRdb re-called the multiplex PCR reads, giving one row per CDR3 protein. The sample includes around 340,000 distinct CDR3 sequences, 18% of them seen just once. Sequencing was performed on blood. The receptors stem from a woman between 45 and 60 years old with Graves' hyperthyroidism.

The chain combines TRBV5-1 with TRBJ2-2; 7 positions agree with TRBD1. The V gene's germline CDR1 is SGHRS and CDR2 YFSETQ. The ends lost 0 bases at V and 4 bases at J; junction bases unmatched: 6. The CDR3 consists of 16 residues. The CDR3 DNA reads as TGCGCCAGCAGCTTGGTACAGGGGTCAATCACCGGGGAGCTGTTTTTT. This sequence encodes CASSLVQGSITGELFF.

This chain uses TRBV7-3 with TRBJ2-2, with D perhaps matching TRBD1 (6 bases). CDR3 length: 15 amino acids. CDR1 SGHTA and CDR2 FQGTGA come from the germline V gene. V gave up 2 bases and J gave up 0 bases, with 7 bases separating them. In DNA form, the CDR3 reads TGTGCCAGCAGCTTACGACAGGCGAACACCGGGGAGCTGTTTTTT. Its protein product is CASSLRQANTGELFF.

This clonotype has at least ten counts. The V call is TRBV3-1, the J call TRBJ2-3; the D is unclear. This CDR3 spans 14 amino acids. CDR1 and CDR2 from the germline V gene are LGHDT and YNNKEL (reference sequence). V was clipped by 3 bases and J by 2 bases, with 9 bases between them. The CDR3 region has the DNA TGTGCCAGCAGCCACGGCAAGTTCACAGATACGCAGTATTTT. It is translated as CASSHGKFTDTQYF.

The chain links TRBV19 to TRBJ1-2; 8 positions agree with TRBD1. CDR1 is LNHDA and CDR2 is SQIVND in the germline V gene (reference sequence). The CDR3 is 15 residues long. V dropped 1 base and J dropped 4; count of bases not matched to a gene: 5. CDR3 residues: CASSIATGEGYGYTF. CDR3 in DNA: TGTGCCAGTAGTATAGCGACAGGGGAAGGCTATGGCTACACCTTC.

On this clonotype itself: A much larger clone differs from this one at a single base, so this may be a read error. V and J are TRBV18 and TRBJ1-5; D is possibly TRBD1 (5 bases). V shed 0 bases and J shed 5 bases, with 11 bases lying between them. In germline, CDR1 is KGHSH, CDR2 LQKENI. CDR3 size: 15 residues. CDR3 protein: CASSPPTGSDQPQHF. CDR3 coding DNA: TGTGCCAGCTCACCACCCACAGGATCCGATCAGCCCCAGCATTTT. Full variable domain (remainder filled in from reference TRBV18 and TRBJ1-5): NAGVMQNPRHLVRRRGQEARLRCSPMKGHSHVYWYRQLPEEGLKFMVYLQKENIIDESGMPKERFSAEFPKEGPSILRIQQVVRGDSAAYFCASSPPTGSDQPQHFGDGTRLSIL.

The genes are TRBV24-1 and TRBJ1-1; 10 bases fit TRBD1. V shed 5 bases and J 5 bases; nucleotides not matched to a gene: 4. The CDR3 is 14 residues long. Germline CDR1 KGHDR, CDR2 SFDVKD. As DNA, the CDR3 is TGTGCCACCAGTGGAGACAGGGGGCTGACTGAAGCTTTCTTT. Its translation is CATSGDRGLTEAFF.

In the case of this clonotype: This may stem from a read error, because a much larger clone lies one nucleotide away. This sequence joins TRBV11-3 and TRBJ2-1; tentative D call: TRBD2 (6 bases). The DNA end is a closer match to TRBJ2-7, so the J assignment may be wrong. The CDR3 runs to 12 residues. CDR1 is SGHNT, CDR2 YENEEA, per germline. This chain's CDR3 is CASSRLDNEQYF. CDR3 DNA sequence: TGTGCCAGCAGCCGACTAGACAATGAGCAGTACTTC.